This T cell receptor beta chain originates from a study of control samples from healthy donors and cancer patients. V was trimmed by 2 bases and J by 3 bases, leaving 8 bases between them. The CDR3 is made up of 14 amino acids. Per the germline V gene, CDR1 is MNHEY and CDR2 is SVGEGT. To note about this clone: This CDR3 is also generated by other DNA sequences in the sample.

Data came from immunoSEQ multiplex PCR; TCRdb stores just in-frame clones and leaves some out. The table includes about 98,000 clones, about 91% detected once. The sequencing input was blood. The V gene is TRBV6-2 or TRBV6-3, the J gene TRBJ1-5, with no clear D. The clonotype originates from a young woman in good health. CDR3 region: CASSYGQDNQPQHF. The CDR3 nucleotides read TGTGCCAGCAGTTACGGGCAGGACAATCAGCCCCAGCATTTT.